One sample yielded the 2 T cell receptor beta chains listed below, sequenced in a study of vaccination effects on CD4 cells after COVID-19. The antigens of these receptors remain unknown. Following 10 days of culture, CD4+ T cells were isolated. Data came from immunoSEQ multiplex PCR; TCRdb stores just in-frame clones and leaves some out. The sample contains tens of thousands of clones, approximately 70% of which appear only once. The specimen comprised CD4+ T cells from PBMCs cultured without peptide, sampled before COVID-19 vaccination. The origin of the receptors is a human donor who received a COVID-19 vaccine.

The V gene is TRBV27, the J gene TRBJ2-3, with 15 bases fitting TRBD2. Germline V gene lookup returns CDR1 MNHEY and CDR2 SMNVEV (reference sequence). This CDR3 has 20 residues. The trim removed 7 bases at V and 0 bases at J, leaving 14 bases unmatched. The CDR3 region is CASKPYAGLAGGLSTDTQYF. CDR3 nucleotide sequence: TGTGCCAGCAAACCTTATGCGGGACTAGCGGGAGGTCTAAGCACAGATACGCAGTATTTT.

The rearrangement joins TRBV3-1 (or the pseudogene TRBV3-2) to TRBJ2-7, with 10 bases aligning to TRBD2. Unmatched junction bases numbered 23, after V lost 2 bases and J lost 7 bases. The CDR3 spans 20 residues. CDR1 and CDR2 (germline): LGHDT, YNNKEL (reference sequence). The CDR3 DNA reads as TGTGCCAGCAGCCAACTTCCCTTGGCTTCTAGCGGGGGCTCCAGTGGAGAGCAGTACTTC. The encoded protein is CASSQLPLASSGGSSGEQYF.